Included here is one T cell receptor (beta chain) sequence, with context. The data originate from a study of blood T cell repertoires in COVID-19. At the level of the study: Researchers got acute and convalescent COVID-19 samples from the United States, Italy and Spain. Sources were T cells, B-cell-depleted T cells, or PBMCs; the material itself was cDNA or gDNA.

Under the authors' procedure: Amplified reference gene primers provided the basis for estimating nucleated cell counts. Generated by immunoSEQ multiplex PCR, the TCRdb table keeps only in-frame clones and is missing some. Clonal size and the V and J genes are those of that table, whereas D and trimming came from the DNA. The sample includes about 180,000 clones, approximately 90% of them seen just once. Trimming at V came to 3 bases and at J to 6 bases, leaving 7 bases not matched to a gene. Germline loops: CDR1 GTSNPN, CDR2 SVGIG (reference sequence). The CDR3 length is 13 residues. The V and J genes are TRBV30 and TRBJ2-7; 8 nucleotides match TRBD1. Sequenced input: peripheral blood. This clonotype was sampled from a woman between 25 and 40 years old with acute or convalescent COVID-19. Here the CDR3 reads CAWSPGQESEQYF. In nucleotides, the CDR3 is TGTGCCTGGAGCCCGGGACAGGAGTCCGAGCAGTACTTC.